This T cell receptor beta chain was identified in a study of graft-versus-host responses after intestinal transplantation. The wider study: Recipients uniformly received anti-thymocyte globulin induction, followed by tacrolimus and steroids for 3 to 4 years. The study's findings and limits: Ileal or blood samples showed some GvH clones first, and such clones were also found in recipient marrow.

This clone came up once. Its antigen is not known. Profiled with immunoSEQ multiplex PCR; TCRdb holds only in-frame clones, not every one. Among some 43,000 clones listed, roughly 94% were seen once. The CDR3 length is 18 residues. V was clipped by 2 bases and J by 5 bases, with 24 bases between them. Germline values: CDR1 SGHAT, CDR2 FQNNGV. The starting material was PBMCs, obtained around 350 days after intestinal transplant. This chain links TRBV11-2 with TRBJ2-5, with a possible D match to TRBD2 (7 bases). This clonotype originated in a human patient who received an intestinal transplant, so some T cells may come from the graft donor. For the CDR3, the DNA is TGTGCCAGCAGCTTAAGAAGGCAGGGAGGGGGAAACAGGGAGACCCAGTACTTC. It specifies CASSLRRQGGGNRETQYF.